This TCR beta chain was documented in a study of T cell responses to AZD1222 COVID-19 vaccine. Measured with immunoSEQ multiplex PCR; TCRdb has only the in-frame clones, and not every one. The sample has 150,000 to 190,000 clones, 90% seen once. Regarding the study as a whole: Donors were largely white British and mainly female; clonal diversity was possibly underestimated.

Turning to this clone: Its target is not known.

Trimming removed 2 bases from V and 0 bases from J, with 13 bases in between. The CDR3 sequence is 17 residues long. Per germline, CDR1 KGHDR and CDR2 SFDVKD. The material sequenced was peripheral blood, taken on day 0 of AZD1222 vaccination. This chain joins TRBV24-1 and TRBJ1-5; possibly TRBD1 for D (5 bases). This receptor was identified in an adult in good health. In DNA form, the CDR3 reads TGTGCCACCAGTGATTCAAGACAGTACAATAGCAATCAGCCCCAGCATTTT. It yields the protein CATSDSRQYNSNQPQHF.